These 2 T cell receptor beta chains originate from one sample sequenced in a study of blood T cell repertoires in COVID-19. Assay: immunoSEQ multiplex PCR; the TCRdb copy retains only in-frame clones and omits some. The sample includes over 90,000 clones, roughly 80% of them seen just once. Input material: peripheral blood. All receptors come from a man in his 60s with acute or convalescent COVID-19.

This clone is a singleton in its sample. V gene TRBV19 combines with J gene TRBJ2-6; 8 nucleotides match TRBD1. J lost 3 bases, V lost 10 bases, and 8 bases had no gene match. CDR1 is LNHDA, CDR2 SQIVND, per germline (reference sequence). The CDR3 is 15 residues long. This chain's CDR3 is CATKRQGFGANVLTF. CDR3 nucleotide sequence: TGTGCCACCAAAAGACAGGGGTTTGGGGCCAACGTCCTGACTTTC.

This clone was seen only once. The chain carries TRBV5-1 and TRBJ2-5, with 11 nucleotides matching TRBD2. The CDR3 is 16 residues long. J gave up 2 bases and V 5 bases, and 8 bases lay outside the gene matches. The germline CDR1 and CDR2 sequences are SGHRS and YFSETQ. The CDR3 DNA follows: TGCGCCAGCAGAGGGGGACTAGCGGCTTCGCAAGAGACCCAGTACTTC. It encodes CASRGGLAASQETQYF.